One and the same sample provided the 29 T cell receptor beta chains below, sequenced in a study of T cells expressing NK-cell markers. TCRdb re-called the 5' RACE reads and gives one entry per CDR3 protein, without DNA. The listing contains about 380,000 distinct CDR3 sequences. Sequenced material: blood T cells: a sorted CD56 or NKG2C T cell subset, CD4+ or CD8+ T cells, or bulk PBMC T cells (not recorded which). The receptor source for this set is a man between 18 and 69 years old in good health.

The chain couples TRBV5-1 to TRBJ2-7. The germline gives CDR1 SGHRS, CDR2 YFSETQ. This CDR3 comprises 16 residues. The CDR3 reads CASSLTSGSKSYEQYF. Filled out from reference TRBV5-1 and TRBJ2-7, the complete variable domain reads KAGVTQTPRYLIKTRGQQVTLSCSPISGHRSVSWYQQTPGQGLQFLFEYFSETQRNKGNFPGRFSGRQFSNSRSEMNVSTLELGDSALYLCASSLTSGSKSYEQYFGPGTRLTVT.

This chain connects TRBV28 to TRBJ1-2. The CDR3 is 12 residues long. Germline lookup yields CDR1 MDHEN and CDR2 SYDVKM. CDR3 protein: CASSPPGYGYTF.

CDR3 region: CASSSRTSGGHTGELFF. The chain uses TRBV6-5 and TRBJ2-2; TCRdb picks TRBD2, but there is no DNA to check that call. Germline V gene sequence: CDR1 MNHEY, CDR2 SVGAGI. The CDR3 runs to 17 residues.

The V gene is TRBV9, the J gene TRBJ1-6. The germline V gene encodes CDR1 SGDLS and CDR2 YYNGEE. CDR3 length: 13 amino acids. This CDR3 is CASSVKGNSPLHF.

The chain couples TRBV9 to TRBJ1-4; the D gene TCRdb calls, TRBD1, cannot be checked with no DNA. Germline V lookup: CDR1 SGDLS, CDR2 YYNGEE. The CDR3 runs to 15 residues. The CDR3 is CASSVERGRGEKLFF.

This rearrangement joins TRBV20-1 to TRBJ1-3; TCRdb proposes TRBD1, but this gene call is untestable without DNA. The CDR3 is 15 residues long. CDR1 is DFQATT and CDR2 is SNEGSKA in the germline V gene (reference sequence). The CDR3 spells CSARDSAGGGNTIYF.

This chain uses TRBV19 with TRBJ2-7; the D call from TCRdb, TRBD2, cannot be confirmed without DNA. The CDR3 has 14 residues. CDR1 is LNHDA and CDR2 is SQIVND in the germline V gene (reference sequence). CDR3 region: CASSMGGSTYEQYF.

The rearrangement joins TRBV7-9 to TRBJ1-2; the TCRdb call, TRBD1, lacks DNA for checking. The CDR3 is 13 residues long. Germline V lookup: CDR1 SEHNR, CDR2 FQNEAQ (reference sequence). The CDR3: CASSRRDIYGYTF.

The chain has TRBV15 and TRBJ1-6. This CDR3 has 15 residues. Germline lookup yields CDR1 LNHNV and CDR2 YYDKDF (reference sequence). The CDR3 reads CATSTRRSYNSPLHF.

The genes are TRBV3-1 and TRBJ2-6; with no DNA, the TCRdb D assignment of TRBD2 cannot be verified. Germline V gives CDR1 LGHDT, CDR2 YNNKEL (reference sequence). There are 15 residues in the CDR3. The CDR3 region is CASSQASGGANVLTF.

The chain couples TRBV30 to TRBJ2-7; TCRdb names TRBD1, which stays unverified in the absence of DNA. Germline CDR1 GTSNPN, CDR2 SVGIG (reference sequence). This CDR3 spans 13 amino acids. The CDR3 protein is CAWGRQPSYEQYF.

This chain uses TRBV5-1 with TRBJ2-1; TCRdb returns TRBD1, unconfirmable since there is no DNA. Germline CDR1 reads SGHRS; CDR2 reads YFSETQ. There are 16 residues in the CDR3. The CDR3 is CASSLGWDRALNEQFF. Variable domain in full (rest from reference TRBV5-1 and TRBJ2-1): KAGVTQTPRYLIKTRGQQVTLSCSPISGHRSVSWYQQTPGQGLQFLFEYFSETQRNKGNFPGRFSGRQFSNSRSEMNVSTLELGDSALYLCASSLGWDRALNEQFFGPGTRLTVL.

The chain is built from TRBV3-1 and TRBJ2-7; TCRdb designates TRBD1, a call that cannot be tested without DNA. Germline CDR1 is LGHDT and CDR2 is YNNKEL (reference sequence). The CDR3 covers 16 residues. The CDR3 reads CASSRSLTGKSYEQYF.

The chain is built from TRBV12-3 or TRBV12-4 and TRBJ2-7; TCRdb reports TRBD1, a call that lacks DNA to check it against. CDR3 size: 14 residues. CDR3 loop: CASSFSGVRHEQYF.

V and J are TRBV6-5 and TRBJ2-7; TCRdb reports TRBD2, a call that lacks DNA to check it against. The V gene's germline CDR1 is MNHEY and CDR2 SVGAGI. The CDR3 consists of 16 residues. This CDR3 reads CASSYSPVGRHYEQYF.

This chain links TRBV5-6 with TRBJ1-2; TCRdb gives TRBD1 as the D gene, but with no DNA this cannot be confirmed. From germline, CDR1 is SGHDT and CDR2 YYEEEE. CDR3 length equals 13 residues. The chain's CDR3 is CASRQGAFYGYTF.

The V call is TRBV20-1, the J call TRBJ2-5; TCRdb calls TRBD2, which cannot be checked without DNA. The CDR3 length is 15 residues. Germline V gene sequence: CDR1 DFQATT, CDR2 SNEGSKA (reference sequence). The CDR3 sequence is CSASYGTSGQETQYF.

The chain joins TRBV20-1 to TRBJ1-1. Germline CDR1 and CDR2: DFQATT and SNEGSKA (reference sequence). The length of the CDR3 is 12 residues. The CDR3 is CSASYQLTEAFF.

This chain uses TRBV6-2 or TRBV6-3 with TRBJ2-1; the D call from TCRdb, TRBD1, cannot be confirmed without DNA. Germline V gene data show CDR1 as MNHEY and CDR2 as SVGEGT. The CDR3 sequence is 15 residues long. CDR3 residues: CASNFRDSVNNEQFF.

This rearrangement joins TRBV2 to TRBJ1-6; without DNA, the TCRdb call of TRBD1 cannot be checked. This CDR3 is 14 amino acids long. Germline CDR1 and CDR2: SNHLY and FYNNEI. Here the CDR3 reads CASSADRGGSPLHF.

The chain uses TRBV7-6 and TRBJ2-1; lacking DNA, the TRBD2 call made by TCRdb goes unchecked. The CDR3 spans 15 residues. Germline loops: CDR1 SGHVS, CDR2 FNYEAQ. The CDR3 sequence is CASSLMDSSYNEQFF.

The V call is TRBV5-1, the J call TRBJ2-1; as DNA is missing, the TRBD1 call by TCRdb cannot be tested. This CDR3 is built from 13 residues. The germline V gene encodes CDR1 SGHRS and CDR2 YFSETQ. CDR3 sequence reads: CASSTRTANEQFF.

This chain links TRBV7-6 with TRBJ1-2; checking the TCRdb D call of TRBD1 is not possible without DNA. Germline CDR1 is SGHVS and CDR2 is FNYEAQ. CDR3 size: 17 residues. The CDR3 sequence: CASSLARPRQLFYGYTF.

The chain joins TRBV2 to TRBJ2-1; TCRdb reports TRBD1, a call that lacks DNA to check it against. Germline V gene data show CDR1 as SNHLY and CDR2 as FYNNEI. The CDR3 is 18 residues long. The CDR3 reads CASTREGTGYSSYNEQFF.

The chain's CDR3 is CASSPRDRGKRETQYF. The chain is built from TRBV11-1 and TRBJ2-5; TCRdb indicates TRBD1, and absent DNA this call remains unverified. The CDR3 covers 16 residues. Germline values: CDR1 SGHAT, CDR2 FQDESV (reference sequence).

The chain employs TRBV5-1 and TRBJ1-1; TCRdb outputs TRBD1, but without DNA this stays unchecked. Germline V gives CDR1 SGHRS, CDR2 YFSETQ. The CDR3 totals 18 residues. The CDR3 here is CASSPRSDRGSMNTEAFF.

This chain joins TRBV10-2 and TRBJ2-5; absent DNA, TCRdb's TRBD1 call cannot be checked. Germline V CDR1 and CDR2: WSHSY, SAAADI. The CDR3 is made up of 16 amino acids. CDR3 loop: CASSEPGLTRTETQYF.

The gene calls are TRBV12-3 or TRBV12-4 and TRBJ1-5; TCRdb's D call, TRBD1, is unchecked because there is no DNA. The CDR3 runs to 14 residues. The CDR3 sequence: CASSPAGGNQPQHF.

This chain connects TRBV19 to TRBJ2-4; TCRdb outputs TRBD2, but without DNA this stays unchecked. The germline CDR1 and CDR2 sequences are LNHDA and SQIVND (reference sequence). CDR3 size: 17 residues. The CDR3 loop is CASSTARRGLAKNIQYF.